One sample yielded the 30 T cell receptor beta chains listed below, sequenced in a study of glioma-infiltrating T cells. Using RNA template, CDR3s of TCR alpha and beta were amplified with iRepertoire arm-PCR. Each CDR3 protein gets one entry after TCRdb re-called the multiplex PCR reads with MiXCR. The table includes some 190,000 distinct CDR3 sequences, approximately 30% detected once. Sample: glioma tissue, nonneoplastic brain tissue, or PBMCs (not recorded which). The receptors were gathered from a human donor with low-grade glioma or glioblastoma, undergoing nonglioma brain surgery, or in good health (not recorded which).

This clonotype occurred a few times. This chain connects TRBV5-4 to TRBJ2-3; no firm D call. Germline V lookup: CDR1 SGHNT, CDR2 YYREEE (reference sequence). The V end lost 4 bases, the J end lost 4 bases, and 10 bases lay between the germline ends. This CDR3 region has 13 residues. Here the CDR3 reads CASSPADSDTQYF. The DNA for the CDR3 is TGTGCCAGCAGCCCAGCTGACTCAGATACGCAGTATTTT.

This clonotype was observed many times. The CDR3 here is CASSPSGQGNQPQHF. In DNA form, the CDR3 reads TGTGCCAGCAGTCCTTCCGGACAGGGTAACCAGCCCCAGCATTTT. J is TRBJ1-5 and V is TRBV6-1; TRBD1 matches at 8 bases. With 5 bases clipped from V and 7 bases from J, the junction kept 10 bases outside the gene matches. CDR3 length equals 15 residues. CDR1 is MNHNS and CDR2 is SASEGT in the germline V gene.

This clonotype was detected only a few times. The chain recombines TRBV7-2 with TRBJ2-1; 9 nucleotides match TRBD2. Trimming at V came to 3 bases and at J to 7 bases, leaving 10 bases not matched to a gene. The CDR3 sequence is 16 residues long. Germline CDR1 SGHTA, CDR2 FQGNSA. CDR3 loop: CASSLGLREGRNEQFF. CDR3 in DNA: TGTGCCAGCAGCTTGGGCTTGCGGGAGGGCCGGAATGAGCAGTTCTTC. The whole variable domain, filled in from reference TRBV7-2 and TRBJ2-1, reads GAGVSQSPSNKVTEKGKDVELRCDPISGHTALYWYRQSLGQGLEFLIYFQGNSAPDKSGLPSDRFSAERTGGSVSTLTIQRTQQEDSAVYLCASSLGLREGRNEQFFGPGTRLTVL.

This clonotype was seen ten or more times. The rearrangement uses TRBV6-2 or TRBV6-3 and TRBJ2-1, with D possibly being TRBD2 (6 bases). The V and J ends lost 2 bases and 6 bases respectively, with 23 bases between them. CDR1 is MNHEY and CDR2 is SVGEGT in the germline V gene. CDR3 length: 18 residues. CDR3 sequence reads: CASSYSILGGPGSNEQFF. CDR3 DNA sequence: TGTGCCAGCAGTTACAGTATTTTAGGAGGGCCGGGGAGCAATGAGCAGTTCTTC.

This clonotype was counted many times. The V gene is TRBV4-3, the J gene TRBJ1-3; unclear D gene. The germline gives CDR1 LGHNA, CDR2 YSLEER. The CDR3 has 16 amino acids. V was pared by 1 base and J by 1 base, with 11 bases between. As DNA, the CDR3 is TGCGCCAGCAGCCAAGGTACCGGAGCTTCTGGAAACACCATATATTTT. This gives the protein CASSQGTGASGNTIYF.

Many counts were recorded for this clonotype. The chain combines TRBV2 with TRBJ1-2, with TRBD1 matching over 8 bases. Looked up from germline, CDR1 is SNHLY and CDR2 is FYNNEI. The length of the CDR3 is 13 residues. V trimming: 6 bases; J trimming: 8 bases; junction bases outside the gene matches: 8. CDR3 bases: TGTGCCAGCAGGCCCCAGGGGGCTGGAGGCTACACCTTC. This gives the protein CASRPQGAGGYTF.

On this clonotype itself: It is unclear where the CDR3 begins or ends on the DNA, so no DNA is shown, and the CDR3 is as TCRdb lists it. The chain combines TRBV14 with TRBJ1-1; the D segment call TRBD1 is taken from the table without a DNA check. The CDR3 length is 24 residues, termini included. Germline CDR1 and CDR2: SGHDN and FVKESK. The CDR3 sequence: CASSQSSLLAKNIQYFGAGPEAFF.

This clonotype was seen repeatedly, ten times or more. The gene calls are TRBV28 and TRBJ2-7; D unclear. CDR1 is MDHEN and CDR2 is SYDVKM in the germline V gene. The CDR3 is made up of 10 amino acids. V lost 5 bases and J lost 6, with 5 bases in between. CDR3 in amino acids: CASSRAEQYF. In nucleotides, the CDR3 is TGTGCCAGCAGTAGGGCCGAGCAGTACTTC.

This clonotype was counted many times. The V gene is TRBV19, the J gene TRBJ2-5; TRBD2 agrees at 10 bases. Per the germline V gene, CDR1 is LNHDA and CDR2 is SQIVND (reference sequence). The junction had 9 bases not matched to a gene; V was cut back by 4 bases and J by 4 bases. The length of the CDR3 is 16 residues. The CDR3 DNA reads as TGTGCCAGTAGTACCCCCAGCGGGAGGGCCCCAGAGACCCAGTACTTC. Its translation is CASSTPSGRAPETQYF. Based on the CDR3 plus reference TRBV19 and TRBJ2-5, the full variable domain is DGGITQSPKYLFRKEGQNVTLSCEQNLNHDAMYWYRQDPGQGLRLIYYSQIVNDFQKGDIAEGYSVSREKKESFPLTVTSAQKNPTAFYLCASSTPSGRAPETQYFGPGTRLLVL.

This clonotype has ten or more counts. The V call is TRBV7-8, the J call TRBJ2-1; no clear D gene. This CDR3 has 15 residues. Per the germline V gene, CDR1 is SGHVS and CDR2 is FQNEAQ. V was clipped by 5 bases and J by 6 bases, with 17 bases between them. The CDR3 region is CASSLSYGSGNEQFF. The CDR3 coding sequence is TGTGCCAGCAGCCTCTCCTACGGAAGTGGCAATGAGCAGTTCTTC.

This clonotype appeared many times. The chain links TRBV6-2 or TRBV6-3 to TRBJ2-3; 9 bases line up with TRBD2. Germline values: CDR1 MNHEY, CDR2 SVGEGT. The J segment lost 1 base and the V segment lost 7 bases, leaving 3 bases of the junction unmatched. This CDR3 region has 14 residues. The DNA of the CDR3 is TGTGCCAGCAAGCTAGCGGGACGCACAGATACGCAGTATTTT. This codes for CASKLAGRTDTQYF.

This clonotype has a count of ten or more. This chain joins TRBV19 and TRBJ2-5, with TRBD2 matching over 10 bases. J was trimmed by 4 bases and V by 10 bases; bases with no gene match: 6. Germline lookup yields CDR1 LNHDA and CDR2 SQIVND (reference sequence). This CDR3 is 13 amino acids long. CDR3 sequence: CATGLASGETQYF. Written as DNA, the CDR3 is TGTGCCACGGGACTAGCGTCAGGAGAGACCCAGTACTTC.

V usage is TRBV5-4 and J usage is TRBJ1-1, with 11 nucleotides matching TRBD1. The germline CDR1 and CDR2 sequences are SGHNT and YYREEE (reference sequence). This CDR3 spans 14 amino acids. Trimming at V came to 4 bases and at J to 10 bases, leaving 9 bases not matched to a gene. The CDR3 loop is CASSPWTGGFGAFF. The CDR3 nucleotides are TGTGCCAGCAGCCCCTGGACAGGGGGCTTCGGAGCTTTCTTT.

This clonotype was observed at least ten times. This chain uses TRBV6-2 or TRBV6-3 with TRBJ2-3; 11 bases align to TRBD1. The germline CDR1 and CDR2 sequences are MNHEY and SVGEGT. The CDR3 sequence is 15 residues long. V was clipped by 7 bases and J by 3 bases; unmatched bases: 6. The DNA for the CDR3 is TGTGCCAGCAACGAATGGGACAGGGGGACAGATACGCAGTATTTT. This encodes CASNEWDRGTDTQYF.

This clonotype has a handful of counts. The chain uses TRBV28 and TRBJ2-3, with D unclear. Germline CDR1 reads MDHEN; CDR2 reads SYDVKM. The CDR3 has 14 amino acids. V was cut by 6 bases and J by 1 base, with 11 bases left in between. The CDR3 sequence: CASSFVAGTDTQYF. The CDR3 bases are TGTGCCAGCAGCTTCGTTGCTGGCACAGATACGCAGTATTTT.

This clonotype showed up many times. The rearrangement links TRBV27 to TRBJ2-7, with D perhaps TRBD1 (5 bases). Trimming took off 0 bases at V and 11 bases at J, with 20 bases between the two ends. Germline CDR1 is MNHEY and CDR2 is SMNVEV (reference sequence). The CDR3 extends over 15 amino acids. The CDR3 DNA reads as TGTGCCAGCAGTTTATCAATTGGGGCCCCGACGAAGGAGTACTTC. It codes for CASSLSIGAPTKEYF.

This clonotype appeared many times. The chain couples TRBV18 to TRBJ2-5; D is undetermined. The CDR3 runs to 10 residues. V lost 8 bases and J 4 bases, leaving 5 bases between the germline ends. The germline gives CDR1 KGHSH, CDR2 LQKENI. CDR3 sequence (DNA): TGTGCCAGCGCTGGAGAGACCCAGTACTTC. Translated, it gives CASAGETQYF.

On this clonotype itself: Germline is not matched at one junction end, which may reflect a read error. This chain uses TRBV15 with TRBJ1-5; D is ambiguous. In germline, CDR1 is LNHNV, CDR2 YYDKDF (reference sequence). The CDR3 totals 17 residues. CDR3 loop: CATSRVSRALLHQPQNF. CDR3 in DNA: TGTGCCACCAGCAGAGTTTCGCGGGCCTTGCTTCATCAGCCCCAGAATTTT.

With respect to this clonotype: A read error may explain this, as a much larger clone is one base away. In nucleotides, the CDR3 is TGTGCCAGCAGCTCAGTTCCGGGAGAGGCTTTCTTT. It encodes CASSSVPGEAFF. The rearrangement links TRBV7-9 to TRBJ1-1; D gene unclear. Trimming shortened V by 4 bases and J by 11 bases, and 14 bases separated the two germline ends. CDR1 and CDR2 from the germline V gene are SEHNR and FQNEAQ (reference sequence). CDR3 length equals 12 residues.

This clonotype was recorded many times. The rearrangement links TRBV6-4 to TRBJ1-2, with 8 bases that match TRBD1. The CDR3 extends over 15 amino acids. CDR1 is MRHNA, CDR2 SNTAGT, per germline. Unmatched junction bases numbered 2, after V lost 2 bases and J lost 0 bases. The CDR3 coding sequence is TGTGCCAGCAGTGACCGGACAGGGCCTAACTATGGCTACACCTTC. Residues: CASSDRTGPNYGYTF.

The chain uses TRBV4-3 and TRBJ2-7; no clear D. CDR3 length equals 13 residues. CDR1 and CDR2 (germline): LGHNA, YSLEER. V dropped 1 base and J dropped 5 bases, with 9 bases sitting between them. The CDR3 sequence is CASSQVERDEQYF. In nucleotides, the CDR3 is TGCGCCAGCAGCCAAGTCGAGCGCGACGAGCAGTACTTC.

To note about this clonotype: Being one base from a much bigger clone, this may be a read error. The chain combines TRBV2 with TRBJ2-7, with D possibly being TRBD1 or TRBD2 (5 bases each). CDR3 length equals 15 residues. The germline V gene has CDR1 SNHLY and CDR2 FYNNEI. The CDR3 spells CTSRSRDAPSYEQYF. CDR3 bases: TGTACCAGCAGAAGCCGGGACGCCCCCTCCTACGAGCAGTACTTC.

This clonotype was observed many times. The CDR3 is CSALAGGDDTQYF. For the CDR3, the DNA is TGCAGCGCACTAGCGGGAGGGGATGATACGCAGTATTTT. V usage is TRBV29-1 and J usage is TRBJ2-3; the match to TRBD2 covers 13 bases. V lost 7 bases and J lost 6; bases outside the gene matches: 4. The CDR3 is 13 amino acids. Germline V lookup: CDR1 SQVTM, CDR2 ANQGSEA.

This clonotype was seen many times. This rearrangement joins TRBV7-9 to TRBJ2-3; 9 bases line up with TRBD1. In germline, CDR1 is SEHNR, CDR2 FQNEAQ (reference sequence). The V segment lost 5 bases and the J segment 1 base; nucleotides outside the gene matches: 4. This CDR3 is 15 amino acids long. This CDR3 is CASSRDRVGTDTQYF. Written as DNA, the CDR3 is TGTGCCAGCAGCCGGGACAGGGTGGGCACAGATACGCAGTATTTT.

In regard to this clonotype: Since a much larger clone is just one base distant, this may be a read error. The chain joins TRBV4-3 to TRBJ2-7; 10 positions agree with TRBD1. CDR1 and CDR2 from the germline V gene are LGHNA and YSLEER. This CDR3 has 15 residues. CDR3 nucleotide sequence: TGCGCCAGCAGCCAAGAGGGGACAGGGGCCTACGAGAAGTACTTC. Amino acid sequence: CASSQEGTGAYEKYF.

Comment on this clonotype: This may come from a read error, since a much larger clone is one base off. The CDR3 is CASSLSSGYGYTF. DNA for the CDR3: TGTGCCAGCAGCTTATCTTCAGGCTATGGCTACACCTTC. The rearrangement links TRBV11-2 to TRBJ1-2; unclear D gene. The germline CDR1 and CDR2 sequences are SGHAT and FQNNGV. Between the trimmed V and J ends, which lost 2 bases and 4 bases, there was a span of 8 bases. CDR3 length: 13 amino acids.

This clonotype came up many times. The chain couples TRBV12-3 or TRBV12-4 to TRBJ2-3, with TRBD2 identical over 7 bases. The CDR3 length is 14 residues. The V and J ends lost 3 bases and 6 bases, in that order; junction bases with no gene match: 6. The CDR3 DNA reads TGTGCCAGCAGTTTCGGACTAGTATCCGATACGCAGTATTTT. Translated, it gives CASSFGLVSDTQYF.

There are many counts of this clonotype. The genes are TRBV10-3 and TRBJ1-1; D unresolved. Trimming removed 5 bases at V and 3 bases at J, with 13 bases between. The CDR3 consists of 14 residues. The V gene's germline CDR1 is ENHRY and CDR2 SYGVKD. CDR3 sequence: CAISTEGAYTEAFF. The CDR3 nucleotides are TGTGCCATCAGTACTGAGGGCGCCTACACTGAAGCTTTCTTT.

This clonotype was counted at least ten times. The genes are TRBV7-2 and TRBJ2-1; TRBD2 agrees at 9 bases. V trimming: 1 base; J trimming: 4 bases; junction bases outside the gene matches: 5. CDR1 SGHTA and CDR2 FQGNSA come from the germline V gene. The CDR3 consists of 16 residues. The chain's CDR3 is CASSLVGTSGYNEQFF. In DNA, the CDR3 is TGTGCCAGCAGCTTAGTGGGAACTAGCGGGTACAATGAGCAGTTCTTC.

Ten or more counts support this clonotype. This chain connects TRBV6-1 to TRBJ2-7, with 11 positions matching TRBD2. V shed 0 bases and J 2 bases; nucleotides not matched to a gene: 6. The CDR3 length is 17 residues. The germline CDR1 and CDR2 sequences are MNHNS and SASEGT. CDR3 residues: CASSEAQTSGAPYEQYF. The CDR3 DNA sequence: TGTGCCAGCAGTGAAGCACAGACTAGCGGGGCCCCCTACGAGCAGTACTTC.